These 30 T cell receptor beta chains were sequenced from one sample in a study of PD-L1 blockade in urothelial cancer. The repertoire was sequenced with immunoSEQ multiplex PCR; TCRdb's copy has only in-frame clones and lacks some. The table lists more than 90,000 clones, roughly 80% of them singletons, with 8.4% in the top ten. As for time point: peripheral blood 6 weeks after treatment start. The sample was PBMCs, taken around atezolizumab (anti-PD-L1) treatment. Every receptor here comes from a man between 65 and 85 years old with urothelial cancer.

This clone was counted a single time. The chain joins TRBV2 to TRBJ2-4, with 7 bases fitting TRBD2. The V gene's germline CDR1 is SNHLY and CDR2 FYNNEI. The CDR3 is made up of 13 amino acids. After removal of 11 bases from V and 6 bases from J, the junction contained 10 bases not matched to a gene. The CDR3 DNA reads TGTGCCGGGGGGGGGTCCGGGGGAAACATTCAGTACTTC. Protein: CAGGGSGGNIQYF.

CDR3 DNA sequence: TGCGCCAGCAGCTTGGGACAGGGGCCCGAGCAGTACTTC. It yields the protein CASSLGQGPEQYF. The chain joins TRBV5-1 to TRBJ2-7, with 8 bases aligning to TRBD1. The CDR3 is made up of 13 amino acids. Trimming took 0 bases from V and 6 from J; bases not matched to a gene: 2. Germline assignment: CDR1 SGHRS and CDR2 YFSETQ.

CDR3 bases: TGTGCCAGCAGTTACTCTGAACGGGATAACTATGGCTACACCTTC. Translated, it gives CASSYSERDNYGYTF. The chain combines TRBV6-6 with TRBJ1-2; the D is unclear. Germline V gene lookup returns CDR1 MNHNY and CDR2 SVGAGI (reference sequence). V was clipped by 0 bases and J by 1 base, with 9 bases between them. This CDR3 spans 15 amino acids.

The CDR3 protein is CASSPQETGELFF. The CDR3 nucleotides are TGTGCCAGCAGCCCACAGGAGACCGGGGAGCTGTTTTTT. The chain joins TRBV11-2 to TRBJ2-2; the D gene is possibly TRBD1 (5 bases). Per the germline V gene, CDR1 is SGHAT and CDR2 is FQNNGV. Trimming took off 5 bases at V and 5 bases at J, with 9 bases between the two ends. This CDR3 has 13 amino acids.

The chain joins TRBV11-3 to TRBJ2-7, with D possibly matching TRBD2 (5 bases). Germline CDR1 is SGHNT and CDR2 is YENEEA. V lost 6 bases and J lost 6, with 24 bases in between. This CDR3 contains 16 residues. The CDR3 spells CASSLEGLKSSSEQYF. CDR3 sequence (DNA): TGTGCCAGCAGTCTAGAGGGCCTGAAGTCTAGCAGCGAGCAGTACTTC.

This chain joins TRBV11-2 and TRBJ2-7, with TRBD1 identical over 7 bases. The CDR3 runs to 15 residues. The V gene end was trimmed by 3 bases and the J gene end by 3 bases; junction bases not matched to a gene: 8. Germline V gene data show CDR1 as SGHAT and CDR2 as FQNNGV. CDR3 bases: TGTGCCAGCAGCTTCGACAGGGCTCTGGGCTACGAGCAGTACTTC. It translates to CASSFDRALGYEQYF.

The chain joins TRBV6-5 to TRBJ2-2; 7 bases line up with TRBD2. The CDR3 length is 14 residues. Looked up from germline, CDR1 is MNHEY and CDR2 is SVGAGI. The V and J ends lost 8 bases and 7 bases, in that order; junction bases with no gene match: 10. The CDR3 DNA is TGTGCCAGCTGGGGAGGGGTTAATAGCGGGGAGCTGTTTTTT. Encoded protein: CASWGGVNSGELFF.

The genes are TRBV6-1 and TRBJ2-7; 11 bases align to TRBD2. Losses at the gene ends were 6 bases for V and 2 bases for J; bases not matched to a gene: 6. Looked up from germline, CDR1 is MNHNS and CDR2 is SASEGT. This CDR3 region has 15 residues. In DNA, the CDR3 is TGTGCCAGCAGGGGCACTAGCGGGAGCACCTACGAGCAGTACTTC. Protein sequence: CASRGTSGSTYEQYF.

The V call is TRBV7-2, the J call TRBJ2-5; maybe TRBD1 (6 bases). The CDR3 totals 17 residues. Trimming shortened V by 1 base and J by 0 bases, and 15 bases separated the two germline ends. Germline CDR1 is SGHTA and CDR2 is FQGNSA. Here the CDR3 reads CASSLGSPGQHQETQYF. DNA of the CDR3: TGTGCCAGCAGCTTAGGCTCGCCGGGACAACACCAAGAGACCCAGTACTTC.

V gene TRBV13 combines with J gene TRBJ1-5, with TRBD1 as a possible D gene (5 bases). CDR3 length: 15 residues. Per the germline V gene, CDR1 is PRHDT and CDR2 is FYEKMQ (reference sequence). V lost 0 bases and J 4 bases, leaving 10 bases between the germline ends. CDR3 protein: CASSLGRGGNQPQHF. The CDR3 coding sequence is TGTGCCAGCAGCTTAGGTCGCGGGGGTAATCAGCCCCAGCATTTT.

This sequence joins TRBV5-1 and TRBJ2-7; 7 positions agree with TRBD1. V was clipped by 0 bases and J by 2 bases; unmatched bases: 5. Germline CDR1 and CDR2: SGHRS and YFSETQ. This CDR3 is built from 15 residues. DNA for the CDR3: TGCGCCAGCAGCTTGGGGCAGGGGGTAACCTACGAGCAGTACTTC. Translating gives CASSLGQGVTYEQYF.

This clone was counted once. The chain has TRBV11-2 and TRBJ2-5, with D possibly being TRBD2 (5 bases). In germline, CDR1 is SGHAT, CDR2 FQNNGV. The CDR3 consists of 18 residues. The V gene lost 5 bases and the J gene lost 3 bases, with 25 bases spanning the gap. The CDR3 reads CASSLVLASRAREETQYF. CDR3 nucleotide sequence: TGTGCCAGCAGCCTAGTATTGGCTAGCAGAGCGAGGGAAGAGACCCAGTACTTC.

The chain combines TRBV7-2 with TRBJ2-2, with 7 bases identical to TRBD2. The CDR3 length is 16 residues. Germline CDR1 is SGHTA and CDR2 is FQGNSA. Losses at the gene ends were 6 bases for V and 2 bases for J; bases not matched to a gene: 9. The CDR3 nucleotides read TGTGCCAGCAGTCCAAACCAGCGGGAAAACACCGGGGAGCTGTTTTTT. Residues: CASSPNQRENTGELFF.

The CDR3 nucleotides read TGTGCCAGCAGTCCCCCCCCCGGGCAGCCCCAGCATTTT. This encodes CASSPPPGQPQHF. The V gene is TRBV6-5, the J gene TRBJ1-5; D uncertain. CDR1 and CDR2 from the germline V gene are MNHEY and SVGAGI. The V and J ends lost 5 bases and 7 bases respectively, with 12 bases between them. The CDR3 runs to 13 residues.

V and J are TRBV6-1 and TRBJ2-5, with TRBD1 matching over 12 bases. This CDR3 comprises 17 residues. CDR1 and CDR2 (germline): MNHNS, SASEGT. V shed 2 bases and J 2 bases; nucleotides not matched to a gene: 6. The CDR3 spells CASSELRDRGHQETQYF. DNA of the CDR3: TGTGCCAGCAGTGAACTGAGGGACAGGGGGCATCAAGAGACCCAGTACTTC.

V is TRBV29-1 and J is TRBJ2-1, with 10 bases matching TRBD1. J lost 7 bases, V lost 0 bases, and 21 bases had no gene match. CDR1 SQVTM and CDR2 ANQGSEA come from the germline V gene. This CDR3 spans 20 amino acids. CDR3 sequence reads: CSVEDQSPGEGQGTRNEQFF. The CDR3, as DNA: TGCAGCGTTGAAGATCAATCTCCCGGTGAGGGACAGGGGACGAGGAATGAGCAGTTCTTC.

The CDR3 region has the DNA TGTGCCAGCAGCCTGGGACAGGTGAACACCGGGGAGCTGTTTTTT. It specifies CASSLGQVNTGELFF. The V gene is TRBV5-4, the J gene TRBJ2-2; 8 bases are a match to TRBD1. The CDR3 is 15 amino acids. The ends lost 4 bases at V and 1 base at J; junction bases unmatched: 3. Germline CDR1 and CDR2: SGHNT and YYREEE (reference sequence).

The rearrangement uses TRBV9 and TRBJ2-1; a possible D gene is TRBD2 (6 bases). Germline CDR1 and CDR2: SGDLS and YYNGEE. The CDR3 spans 16 residues. With 0 bases removed from V and 0 bases from J, the gap between germline ends came to 10 bases. The CDR3 DNA follows: TGTGCCAGCAGCGTAGAAGGCGGGACCTCCTACAATGAGCAGTTCTTC. Protein product: CASSVEGGTSYNEQFF.

This chain connects TRBV5-1 to TRBJ2-3; a weak D match, TRBD2 (6 bases). CDR3 length: 14 amino acids. The V and J ends lost 5 bases and 1 base respectively, with 11 bases between them. Germline V gene lookup returns CDR1 SGHRS and CDR2 YFSETQ. The CDR3 DNA follows: TGCGCCAGCAGTCCTGAGCGGGGCACAGATACGCAGTATTTT. It specifies CASSPERGTDTQYF.

V is TRBV5-4 and J is TRBJ1-6, with 7 bases fitting TRBD1. The CDR3 runs 17 residues. Germline V gene sequence: CDR1 SGHNT, CDR2 YYREEE (reference sequence). The ends lost 4 bases at V and 0 bases at J; junction bases unmatched: 7. The CDR3 coding sequence is TGTGCCAGCAGCCGGGACAGTCAAAGCTCCTATAATTCACCCCTCCACTTT. As protein: CASSRDSQSSYNSPLHF.

V is TRBV7-9 and J is TRBJ1-4, with unresolved D. This CDR3 has 16 residues. From germline, CDR1 is SEHNR and CDR2 FQNEAQ (reference sequence). V dropped 2 bases and J dropped 8 bases, with 18 bases sitting between them. Here the CDR3 reads CASSLIGGVGPEKLFF. As DNA, the CDR3 is TGTGCCAGCAGCTTAATCGGAGGCGTTGGGCCAGAAAAACTGTTTTTT.

The CDR3, as DNA: TGCGCCAGCAGCCACGCCGCCGGGACAGGGGACTACGAGCAGTACTTC. This sequence encodes CASSHAAGTGDYEQYF. The gene calls are TRBV4-1 and TRBJ2-7; 10 bases match TRBD1. This CDR3 has 16 amino acids. The V gene's germline CDR1 is MGHRA and CDR2 YSYEKL. V dropped 3 bases and J dropped 3; count of bases not matched to a gene: 8.

This clone came up a few times. Relative to the germline gene, one junction end is altered; a read error may explain this. The chain joins TRBV13 to TRBJ2-3, with D hard to call. The germline V gene has CDR1 PRHDT and CDR2 FYEKMQ (reference sequence). The CDR3 sequence is 12 residues long. The CDR3 loop reads CASSFGNAVPSF. The DNA for the CDR3 is TGTGCCAGCAGCTTTGGTAACGCGGTTCCCTCTTTT.

The chain joins TRBV5-1 to TRBJ2-6; D remains unclear. The CDR3 is made up of 17 amino acids. Germline V gene sequence: CDR1 SGHRS, CDR2 YFSETQ. Trimming left V 6 bases short and J 0 bases short, with 16 bases between. The CDR3 sequence is CASKSTASASGANVLTF. The CDR3 region has the DNA TGCGCCAGCAAGAGCACAGCCTCAGCCTCTGGGGCCAACGTCCTGACTTTC.

V and J are TRBV5-6 and TRBJ1-4; 7 bases are shared with TRBD1. This CDR3 spans 14 amino acids. From germline, CDR1 is SGHDT and CDR2 YYEEEE. The V segment lost 0 bases and the J segment 11 bases; nucleotides outside the gene matches: 7. The chain's CDR3 is CASSLGGGRGKLFF. CDR3 DNA: TGTGCCAGCAGCTTGGGAGGGGGCAGGGGGAAACTGTTTTTT.

The rearrangement joins TRBV28 to TRBJ1-2; 8 bases fit TRBD1. The germline gives CDR1 MDHEN, CDR2 SYDVKM. The length of the CDR3 is 15 residues. V shed 4 bases and J 4 bases; nucleotides not matched to a gene: 8. CDR3 residues: CASSSPDREGYGYTF. CDR3 DNA sequence: TGTGCCAGCAGTTCCCCGGACAGGGAAGGCTATGGCTACACCTTC.

This sequence joins TRBV4-2 and TRBJ1-1, with D uncertain. In germline, CDR1 is LGHNA, CDR2 YNFKEQ. Trimming took 0 bases from V and 5 from J, leaving 7 bases between them. CDR3 size: 13 residues. The CDR3 coding sequence is TGTGCCAGCAGCCAAGACGTCCGGACTGAAGCTTTCTTT. Residues: CASSQDVRTEAFF.

The V and J genes are TRBV15 and TRBJ2-7, with 9 bases that match TRBD2. After removal of 0 bases from V and 3 bases from J, the junction contained 6 bases not matched to a gene. CDR1 and CDR2 (germline): LNHNV, YYDKDF (reference sequence). This CDR3 has 16 residues. As DNA, the CDR3 is TGTGCCACCAGCAGAGAGGAGCGGGGGGACTTCTACGAGCAGTACTTC. It encodes CATSREERGDFYEQYF.

The chain links TRBV9 to TRBJ2-1, with 8 bases lining up with TRBD1. CDR3 length equals 16 residues. V lost 0 bases, J lost 10 bases, and 12 bases stayed unmatched. Germline assignment: CDR1 SGDLS and CDR2 YYNGEE. In DNA, the CDR3 is TGTGCCAGCAGCGTAGCAGGACAGGGCATCCCCAACGAGCAGTTCTTC. This translates into CASSVAGQGIPNEQFF.

The V gene is TRBV6-8, the J gene TRBJ1-1, with 9 bases lining up with TRBD1. The CDR3 spans 12 residues. Germline CDR1 reads MNHGY; CDR2 reads SAAAGT. V shed 6 bases and J 11 bases; nucleotides not matched to a gene: 7. The CDR3 DNA is TGTGCCAGCAGACAGGGGGCGAGTATGGCTTTCTTT. Residues: CASRQGASMAFF.